Listed below are T cell receptor beta chains from one sample, sequenced in a study of vaccination effects on CD4 cells after COVID-19. No antigen has been assigned to these receptors. TCRdb's copy holds only in-frame clones and misses some; the assay was immunoSEQ multiplex PCR. The sample carries about 73,000 clones, roughly 74% recorded once. Source: CD4+ T cells from PBMCs cultured with HCoV-NL63 spike peptides, taken before COVID-19 vaccination. The receptors derive from a human donor who received a COVID-19 vaccine. The CDR3 runs from the conserved cysteine through the conserved F or W. D genes are given only for firm matches. Clone size is stated in some rows and not others, as once, few, many or a class when expanded.

CDR3aa: CASSLKRGGGNTGELFF
CDR3nt: TGTGCCAGCAGCCTCAAACGGGGGGGCGGAAACACCGGGGAGCTGTTTTTT
d_gene: TRBD2
abundance: NA
j_gene: TRBJ2-2
v_gene: TRBV7-3

CDR3aa: CASSFEVEAFF
CDR3nt: TGTGCCAGCAGCTTCGAAGTTGAAGCTTTCTTT
d_gene: NA
abundance: NA
j_gene: TRBJ1-1
v_gene: TRBV7-9

CDR3aa: CASSQKRDEKLFF
CDR3nt: TGTGCCAGCAGCCAAAAGAGGGATGAAAAACTGTTTTTT
d_gene: NA
abundance: NA
j_gene: TRBJ1-4
v_gene: TRBV3-1/TRBV3-2

CDR3aa: CASSYDGGARREQFF
CDR3nt: TGTGCCAGCAGTTACGACGGGGGGGCTCGTCGTGAGCAGTTCTTC
d_gene: TRBD2
abundance: NA
j_gene: TRBJ2-1
v_gene: TRBV6-5

CDR3aa: CASSTLAGGPRDEQFF
CDR3nt: TGTGCCAGCAGTACGCTAGCGGGGGGGCCACGGGATGAGCAGTTCTTC
d_gene: TRBD2
abundance: NA
j_gene: TRBJ2-1
v_gene: TRBV6-6

CDR3aa: CASSLDREETQYF
CDR3nt: TGTGCCAGCTCACTTGACAGGGAAGAGACCCAGTACTTC
d_gene: TRBD1
abundance: NA
j_gene: TRBJ2-5
v_gene: TRBV18

CDR3aa: CASSLASYTDTQYF
CDR3nt: TGTGCCAGCAGCTTAGCGTCTTACACAGATACGCAGTATTTT
d_gene: NA
abundance: NA
j_gene: TRBJ2-3
v_gene: TRBV11-2

CDR3aa: CAWSDGTGKMTQYF
CDR3nt: TGTGCCTGGAGTGACGGGACAGGGAAAATGACCCAGTACTTC
d_gene: TRBD1
abundance: NA
j_gene: TRBJ2-5
v_gene: TRBV30

CDR3aa: CASSVDRVANTGELFF
CDR3nt: TGTGCCAGCAGTGTGGACAGGGTCGCGAACACCGGGGAGCTGTTTTTT
d_gene: TRBD1
abundance: few
j_gene: TRBJ2-2
v_gene: TRBV2

CDR3aa: CASSTSTGLTYGYTF
CDR3nt: TGTGCCAGCAGTACCTCGACAGGGCTGACCTATGGCTACACCTTC
d_gene: TRBD1
abundance: NA
j_gene: TRBJ1-2
v_gene: TRBV27

CDR3aa: CASSFGGLGYGYTF
CDR3nt: TGCGCCAGCAGCTTCGGAGGTCTAGGCTATGGCTACACCTTC
d_gene: NA
abundance: NA
j_gene: TRBJ1-2
v_gene: TRBV5-1

CDR3aa: CASSPQGEGNTIYF
CDR3nt: TGTGCCAGCTCCCCACAGGGGGAAGGAAACACCATATATTTT
d_gene: TRBD1
abundance: few
j_gene: TRBJ1-3
v_gene: TRBV18

CDR3aa: CASSSGTLETQYF
CDR3nt: TGTGCCAGCTCATCAGGGACGTTGGAGACCCAGTACTTC
d_gene: NA
abundance: NA
j_gene: TRBJ2-5
v_gene: TRBV18

CDR3aa: CASSIFGQADSPLHF
CDR3nt: TGTGCCAGTAGTATATTCGGGCAAGCCGACTCACCCCTCCACTTT
d_gene: NA
abundance: NA
j_gene: TRBJ1-6
v_gene: TRBV19